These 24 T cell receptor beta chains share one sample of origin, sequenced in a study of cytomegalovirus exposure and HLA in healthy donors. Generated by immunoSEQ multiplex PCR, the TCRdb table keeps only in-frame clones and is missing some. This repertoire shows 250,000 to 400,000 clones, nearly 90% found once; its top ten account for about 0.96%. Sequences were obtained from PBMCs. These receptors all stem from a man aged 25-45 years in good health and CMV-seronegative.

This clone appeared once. The CDR3 coding sequence is TGTGCCAGCAGCTTATGGGTAGCGGGGGACTACAATGAGCAGTTCTTC. It translates to CASSLWVAGDYNEQFF. The V call is TRBV7-9, the J call TRBJ2-1, with TRBD2 identical over 9 bases. The J segment lost 3 bases and the V segment lost 2 bases, leaving 5 bases of the junction unmatched. The CDR3 is made up of 16 amino acids. Germline V gene lookup returns CDR1 SEHNR and CDR2 FQNEAQ (reference sequence).

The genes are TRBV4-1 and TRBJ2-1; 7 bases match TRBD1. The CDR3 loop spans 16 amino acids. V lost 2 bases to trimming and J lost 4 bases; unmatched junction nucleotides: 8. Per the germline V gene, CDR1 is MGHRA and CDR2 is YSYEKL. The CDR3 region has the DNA TGCGCCAGCAGCCAACCCAGGGACAGCCCGTACAATGAGCAGTTCTTC. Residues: CASSQPRDSPYNEQFF.

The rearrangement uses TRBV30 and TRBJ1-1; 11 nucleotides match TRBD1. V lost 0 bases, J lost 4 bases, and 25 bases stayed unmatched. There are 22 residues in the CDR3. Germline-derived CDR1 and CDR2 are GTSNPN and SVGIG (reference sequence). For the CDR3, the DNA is TGTGCCTGGAGTGTAACCGGGACAGGGGGATTTTCGGAGTGGAGAGGAGGCACTGAAGCTTTCTTT. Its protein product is CAWSVTGTGGFSEWRGGTEAFF.

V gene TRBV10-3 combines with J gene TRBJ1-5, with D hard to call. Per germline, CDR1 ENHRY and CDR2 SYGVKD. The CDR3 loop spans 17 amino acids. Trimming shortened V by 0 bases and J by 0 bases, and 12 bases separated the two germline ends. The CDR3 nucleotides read TGTGCCATCAGTGAGTCTATTTACTCGTATAGCAATCAGCCCCAGCATTTT. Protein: CAISESIYSYSNQPQHF.

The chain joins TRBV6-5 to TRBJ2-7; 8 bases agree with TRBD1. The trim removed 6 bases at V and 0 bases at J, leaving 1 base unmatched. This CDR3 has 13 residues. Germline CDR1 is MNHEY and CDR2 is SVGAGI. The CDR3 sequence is CASRGQVSYEQYF. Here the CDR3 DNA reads TGTGCCAGCAGGGGACAGGTCTCCTACGAGCAGTACTTC.

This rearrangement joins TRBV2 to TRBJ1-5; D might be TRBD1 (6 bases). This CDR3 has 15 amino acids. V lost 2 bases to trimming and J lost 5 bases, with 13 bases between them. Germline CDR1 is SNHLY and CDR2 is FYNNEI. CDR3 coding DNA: TGTGCCAGCAGTGAACAAGCCAGGGGCGATCAGCCCCAGCATTTT. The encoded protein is CASSEQARGDQPQHF.

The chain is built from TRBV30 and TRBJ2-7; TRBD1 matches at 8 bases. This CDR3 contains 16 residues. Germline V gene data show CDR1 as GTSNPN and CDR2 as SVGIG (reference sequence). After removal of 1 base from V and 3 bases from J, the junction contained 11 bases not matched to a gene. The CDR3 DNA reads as TGTGCCTGGAGTGCAATGCAGGGGGCCCTTAGCTACGAGCAGTACTTC. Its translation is CAWSAMQGALSYEQYF.

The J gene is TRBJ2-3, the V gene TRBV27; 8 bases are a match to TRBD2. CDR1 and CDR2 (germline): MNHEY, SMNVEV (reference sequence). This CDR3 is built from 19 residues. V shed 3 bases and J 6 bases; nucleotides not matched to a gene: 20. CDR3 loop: CASSFRPRSGGHQGDTQYF. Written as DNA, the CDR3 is TGTGCCAGCAGTTTCCGACCTAGGAGCGGGGGCCACCAGGGGGATACGCAGTATTTT.

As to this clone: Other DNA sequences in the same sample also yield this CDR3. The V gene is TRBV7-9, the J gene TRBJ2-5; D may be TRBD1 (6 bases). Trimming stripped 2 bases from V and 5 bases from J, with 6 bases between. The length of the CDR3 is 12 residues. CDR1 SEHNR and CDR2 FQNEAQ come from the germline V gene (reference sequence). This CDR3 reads CASSLRGETQYF. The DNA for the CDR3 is TGTGCCAGCAGCTTAAGGGGGGAGACCCAGTACTTC.

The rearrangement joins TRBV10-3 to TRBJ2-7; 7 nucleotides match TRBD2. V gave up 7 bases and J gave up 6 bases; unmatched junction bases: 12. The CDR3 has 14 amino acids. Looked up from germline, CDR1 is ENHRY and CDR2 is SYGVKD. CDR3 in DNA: TGTGCCATCACCCACGACGGGGGGTTTGGCGAGCAGTACTTC. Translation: CAITHDGGFGEQYF.

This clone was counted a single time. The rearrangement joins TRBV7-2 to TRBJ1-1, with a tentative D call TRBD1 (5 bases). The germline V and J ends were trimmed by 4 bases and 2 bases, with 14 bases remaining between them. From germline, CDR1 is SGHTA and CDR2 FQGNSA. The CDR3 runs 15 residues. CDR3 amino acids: CASSWPGGDNTEAFF. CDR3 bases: TGTGCCAGCAGCTGGCCAGGAGGGGATAACACTGAAGCTTTCTTT. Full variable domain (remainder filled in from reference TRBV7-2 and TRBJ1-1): GAGVSQSPSNKVTEKGKDVELRCDPISGHTALYWYRQSLGQGLEFLIYFQGNSAPDKSGLPSDRFSAERTGGSVSTLTIQRTQQEDSAVYLCASSWPGGDNTEAFFGQGTRLTVV.

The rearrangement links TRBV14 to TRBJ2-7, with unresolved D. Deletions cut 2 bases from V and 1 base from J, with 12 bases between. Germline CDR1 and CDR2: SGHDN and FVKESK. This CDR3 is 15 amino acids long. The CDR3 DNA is TGTGCCAGCAGCCAAAGAAGTCTGAGGTCCTACGAGCAGTACTTC. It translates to CASSQRSLRSYEQYF.

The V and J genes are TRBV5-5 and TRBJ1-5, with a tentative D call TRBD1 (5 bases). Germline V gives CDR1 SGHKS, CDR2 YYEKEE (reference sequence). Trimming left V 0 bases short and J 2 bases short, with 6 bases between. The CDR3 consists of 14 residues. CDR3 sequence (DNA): TGTGCCAGCAGCTTGGAAGGGGGCAATCAGCCCCAGCATTTT. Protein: CASSLEGGNQPQHF.

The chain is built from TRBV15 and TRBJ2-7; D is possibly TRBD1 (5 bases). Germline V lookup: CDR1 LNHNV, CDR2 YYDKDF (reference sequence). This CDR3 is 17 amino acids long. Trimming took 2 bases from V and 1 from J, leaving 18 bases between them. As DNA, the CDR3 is TGTGCCACCAGCAGATCTACTTCAGGGTTTTGGTCCTACGAGCAGTACTTC. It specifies CATSRSTSGFWSYEQYF.

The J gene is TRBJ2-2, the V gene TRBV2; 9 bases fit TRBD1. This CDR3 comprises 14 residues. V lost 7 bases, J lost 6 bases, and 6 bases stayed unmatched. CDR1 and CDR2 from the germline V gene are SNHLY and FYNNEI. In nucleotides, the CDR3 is TGTGCCAGCAAAAGGACAGGGGTGGCCGGGGAGCTGTTTTTT. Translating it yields CASKRTGVAGELFF.

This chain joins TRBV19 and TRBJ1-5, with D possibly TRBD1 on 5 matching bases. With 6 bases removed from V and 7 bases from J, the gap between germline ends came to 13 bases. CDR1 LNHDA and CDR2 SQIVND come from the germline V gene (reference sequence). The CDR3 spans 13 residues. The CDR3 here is CASRQAGYQPQHF. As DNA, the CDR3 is TGTGCCAGTAGACAAGCAGGGTACCAGCCCCAGCATTTT.

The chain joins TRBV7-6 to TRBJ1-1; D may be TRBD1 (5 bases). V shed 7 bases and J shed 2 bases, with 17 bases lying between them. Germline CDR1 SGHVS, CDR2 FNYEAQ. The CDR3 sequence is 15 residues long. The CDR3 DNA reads TGTGCCAGCACCCATTCACCGGGGGGAAACACTGAAGCTTTCTTT. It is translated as CASTHSPGGNTEAFF.

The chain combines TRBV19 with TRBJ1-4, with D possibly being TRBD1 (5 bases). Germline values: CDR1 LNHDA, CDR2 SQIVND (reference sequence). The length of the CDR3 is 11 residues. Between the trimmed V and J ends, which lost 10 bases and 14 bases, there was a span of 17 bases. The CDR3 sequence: CATSQGGRLFF. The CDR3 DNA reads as TGTGCCACGTCCCAGGGAGGTCGGCTGTTTTTT.

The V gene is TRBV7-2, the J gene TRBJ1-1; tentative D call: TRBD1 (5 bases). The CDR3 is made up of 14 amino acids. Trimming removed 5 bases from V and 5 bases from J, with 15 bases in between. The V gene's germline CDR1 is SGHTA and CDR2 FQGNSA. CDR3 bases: TGTGCCAGCAGCCCCGGGGGGTCCGCAACTGAAGCTTTCTTT. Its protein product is CASSPGGSATEAFF. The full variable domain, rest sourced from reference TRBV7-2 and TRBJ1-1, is GAGVSQSPSNKVTEKGKDVELRCDPISGHTALYWYRQSLGQGLEFLIYFQGNSAPDKSGLPSDRFSAERTGGSVSTLTIQRTQQEDSAVYLCASSPGGSATEAFFGQGTRLTVV.

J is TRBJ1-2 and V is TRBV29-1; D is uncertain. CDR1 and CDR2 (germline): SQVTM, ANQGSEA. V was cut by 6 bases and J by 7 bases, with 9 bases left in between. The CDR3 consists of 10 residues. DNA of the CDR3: TGCAGCGTACAAGAGGGTGGCTACACCTTC. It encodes CSVQEGGYTF.

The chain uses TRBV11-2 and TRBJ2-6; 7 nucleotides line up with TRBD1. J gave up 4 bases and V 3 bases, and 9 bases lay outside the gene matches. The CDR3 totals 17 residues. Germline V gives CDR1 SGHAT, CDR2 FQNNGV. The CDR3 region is CASSFGQAAPGANVLTF. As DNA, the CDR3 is TGTGCCAGCAGCTTTGGACAGGCGGCCCCGGGGGCCAACGTCCTGACTTTC.

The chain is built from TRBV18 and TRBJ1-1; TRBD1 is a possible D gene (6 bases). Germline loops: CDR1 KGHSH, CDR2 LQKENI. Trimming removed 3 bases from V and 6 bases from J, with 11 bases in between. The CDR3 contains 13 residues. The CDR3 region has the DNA TGTGCCAGCTCACCGCGGGGGGGCTCTGAAGCTTTCTTT. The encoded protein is CASSPRGGSEAFF.

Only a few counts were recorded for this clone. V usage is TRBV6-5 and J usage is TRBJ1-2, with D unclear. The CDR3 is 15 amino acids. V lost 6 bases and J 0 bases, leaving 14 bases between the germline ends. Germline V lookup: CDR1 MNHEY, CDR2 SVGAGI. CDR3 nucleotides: TGTGCCAGCAGCACCGACACATTCTCTAACTATGGCTACACCTTC. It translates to CASSTDTFSNYGYTF.

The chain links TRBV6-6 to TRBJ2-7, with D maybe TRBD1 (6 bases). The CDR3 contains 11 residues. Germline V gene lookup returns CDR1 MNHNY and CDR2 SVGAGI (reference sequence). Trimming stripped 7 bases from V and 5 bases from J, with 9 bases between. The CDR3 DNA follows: TGTGCCAGCAAAAGGACAGACGAGCAGTACTTC. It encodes CASKRTDEQYF.